This TCR beta chain was observed in a study of cytomegalovirus exposure and HLA in healthy donors. Study-level information: Around 86 million unique TCRs, all from HLA-typed donors, were included in an early release of the data. General study results and limits: Cytomegalovirus association was assigned to about 150 TCR beta chains. Cytomegalovirus status was reportedly diagnosed by the classifier with high sensitivity and specificity. Another analysis was done later, and it associated roughly 15,000 TCR beta sequences with HLA alleles at 0.05 false discovery rate.

The germline CDR1 and CDR2 sequences are MNHEY and SMNVEV (reference sequence). V shed 5 bases and J 6 bases; nucleotides not matched to a gene: 4. This CDR3 region has 13 residues. As to this clone: Its antigen is still unknown.

The PCR was carried out with 60 Vbeta primers and 13 Jbeta primers. Repertoires were generated with immunoSEQ multiplex PCR, while TCRdb's copy carries only in-frame clones and drops some. The sample shows 150,000 or so clones, around 75% of them seen only once. The chain is built from TRBV27 and TRBJ1-5, with 7 bases lining up with TRBD1. Sequencing input: PBMCs. The receptor was derived from a woman between 40 and 55 years old in good health and CMV-seropositive. CDR3 nucleotide sequence: TGTGCCAGCAGTCTCCAGGGGGGTCAGCCCCAGCATTTT. This gives the protein CASSLQGGQPQHF.